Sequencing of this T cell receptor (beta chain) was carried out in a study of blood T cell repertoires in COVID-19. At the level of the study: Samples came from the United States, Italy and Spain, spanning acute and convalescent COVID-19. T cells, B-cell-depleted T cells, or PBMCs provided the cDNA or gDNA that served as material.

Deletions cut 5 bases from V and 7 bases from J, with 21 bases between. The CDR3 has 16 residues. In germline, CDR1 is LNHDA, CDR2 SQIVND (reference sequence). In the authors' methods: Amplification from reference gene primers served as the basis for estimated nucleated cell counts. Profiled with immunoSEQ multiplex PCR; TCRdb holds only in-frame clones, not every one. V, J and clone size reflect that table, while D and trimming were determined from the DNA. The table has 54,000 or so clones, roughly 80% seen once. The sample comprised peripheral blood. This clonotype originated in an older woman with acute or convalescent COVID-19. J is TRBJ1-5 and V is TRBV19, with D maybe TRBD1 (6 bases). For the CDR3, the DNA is TGTGCCAGTAGTCCCAGGGGATTCAGCGGGGGGCAGCCCCAGCATTTT. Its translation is CASSPRGFSGGQPQHF.